One and the same sample provided the 31 T cell receptor beta chains below, sequenced in a study of vaccination and CD4 T cells after COVID-19 (dated by TCRdb to about 2022). Receptor libraries were prepared by PCR. Sequencing was carried out with an Illumina iSeq 100. DNA from cultured CD4+ T cells was subjected to TCR sequencing with the Oncomine TCR Beta short-read assay at the Johns Hopkins FTIC core. TCRdb applied fastp at Q25 and MiXCR to the public reads, then kept only in-frame beta chains. CDR3 protein duplicates are merged, each entry listing the most common genes and DNA. Within this sample are about 26,000 distinct CDR3 sequences, with 41% of them counted one time only. Jointly, the top ten make up 5.2% of the sample. Their target antigens are unknown. According to the study, the label for this sample's time point signals: late sampling 161 to 241 days after vaccination in three convalescent patients. Interpreted using the paper, the treatment or condition label stands for: roughly 10-day PBMC culture with coronavirus spike peptide pools or control peptides (ViraFEST assay).

Sequenced material: CD4+ T cells from blood, cultured in vitro, taken about 7 months after SARS-CoV-2 vaccination. Source of these receptors: a human donor who had recovered from COVID-19.

This clonotype is termed medium-sized. This rearrangement joins TRBV20-1 to TRBJ2-5, with D possibly being TRBD2 (6 bases). The CDR3 covers 15 residues. V gave up 6 bases and J gave up 5 bases, with 22 bases separating them. Germline V gene lookup returns CDR1 DFQATT and CDR2 SNEGSKA (reference sequence). The CDR3: CSAGDDGGTGETQYF. CDR3 nucleotides: TGCAGTGCGGGGGACGACGGAGGGACTGGGGAGACCCAGTACTTC.

This sequence joins TRBV6-1 and TRBJ2-7, with a possible D match to TRBD1 (6 bases). Germline CDR1 is MNHNS and CDR2 is SASEGT. The V gene lost 6 bases and the J gene lost 0 bases, with 12 bases spanning the gap. The CDR3 consists of 14 residues. The CDR3 protein is CASRPTGSSYEQYF. The DNA for the CDR3 is TGTGCCAGCAGACCGACAGGTTCCTCCTACGAGCAGTACTTC.

This clonotype was found a few times. J is TRBJ2-2 and V is TRBV20-1, with TRBD1 as a possible D gene (5 bases). The ends were cut back, 5 bases at V and 1 base at J, with 11 bases in the middle. The CDR3 loop spans 14 amino acids. The germline gives CDR1 DFQATT, CDR2 SNEGSKA (reference sequence). For the CDR3, the DNA is TGCAGTGCTGTAACAACAGGGAACACCGGGGAGCTGTTTTTT. Its translation: CSAVTTGNTGELFF.

This clonotype was recorded a few times. The V call is TRBV6-4, the J call TRBJ2-2; 7 bases are a match to TRBD2. This CDR3 contains 16 residues. The V and J ends lost 2 bases and 6 bases, in that order; junction bases with no gene match: 9. Germline lookup yields CDR1 MRHNA and CDR2 SNTAGT. In DNA, the CDR3 is TGTGCCAGCAGTGACACCCCAAGCGGGGACCCCGGGGAGCTGTTTTTT. Translation: CASSDTPSGDPGELFF.

The chain joins TRBV6-5 to TRBJ2-5, with D uncertain. The CDR3 has 15 amino acids. Deletions cut 0 bases from V and 9 bases from J, with 17 bases between. CDR1 is MNHEY, CDR2 SVGAGI, per germline. The CDR3, as DNA: TGTGCCAGCAGTTACTCGAGTCGCGGCCTTCTGGCCCAGTACTTC. Its protein product is CASSYSSRGLLAQYF.

CDR3 sequence (DNA): TGTGCCAGCAGGCAAACAGGGGGATCCTACGAGCAGTACTTC. This codes for CASRQTGGSYEQYF. This sequence joins TRBV6-1 and TRBJ2-7, with 8 bases lining up with TRBD1. The germline V gene encodes CDR1 MNHNS and CDR2 SASEGT. V shed 6 bases, J shed 1 base, and the junction held 5 bases outside the gene matches. CDR3 length: 14 amino acids.

The chain has TRBV20-1 and TRBJ2-1, with a tentative D call TRBD2 (6 bases). V was clipped by 3 bases and J by 6 bases, with 15 bases between them. In germline, CDR1 is DFQATT, CDR2 SNEGSKA (reference sequence). The CDR3 sequence is 14 residues long. This CDR3 is CSARRTIIPNEQFF. The CDR3 nucleotides read TGCAGTGCTAGGAGGACTATTATCCCCAATGAGCAGTTCTTC.

The chain recombines TRBV6-2 or TRBV6-3 with TRBJ2-5; either TRBD1 or TRBD2 may fit D (6 bases each). The V end was cut by 1 base, the J end by 2 bases, with 17 bases between. Germline V lookup: CDR1 MNHEY, CDR2 SVGEGT. The CDR3 has 17 residues. The CDR3 nucleotides are TGTGCCAGCAGTTACTGGCCCACGGGGGCCCTGCAAGAGACCCAGTACTTC. Its translation is CASSYWPTGALQETQYF.

The V call is TRBV28, the J call TRBJ1-1, with a possible D match to TRBD1 (5 bases). Germline V gene data show CDR1 as MDHEN and CDR2 as SYDVKM. The V end lost 3 bases, the J end lost 2 bases, and 10 bases lay between the germline ends. The CDR3 extends over 14 amino acids. CDR3 nucleotides: TGTGCCAGCAGTTTTAGGACAATTAACACTGAAGCTTTCTTT. Its translation is CASSFRTINTEAFF.

V usage is TRBV27 and J usage is TRBJ1-1; tentatively, D is TRBD1 (5 bases). CDR3 length: 13 residues. Germline loops: CDR1 MNHEY, CDR2 SMNVEV (reference sequence). Trimming left V 3 bases short and J 2 bases short, with 7 bases between. CDR3 coding DNA: TGTGCCAGCAGTTTCCGGGACAACACTGAAGCTTTCTTT. Translated, it gives CASSFRDNTEAFF.

This clonotype has just one count. The J gene is TRBJ2-1, the V gene TRBV7-9; possibly TRBD2 for D (6 bases). The germline V and J ends were trimmed by 5 bases and 0 bases, with 17 bases remaining between them. CDR1 is SEHNR and CDR2 is FQNEAQ in the germline V gene (reference sequence). The CDR3 is 17 residues long. CDR3 sequence (DNA): TGTGCCAGCAGCCCCTGGGCGGGGCGGGGCTCCTACAATGAGCAGTTCTTC. Translated, it gives CASSPWAGRGSYNEQFF.

The CDR3 coding sequence is TGTGCCAGCAGGCCCCTGAAGGGGAGTGGGGCCAACGTCCTGACTTTC. Protein: CASRPLKGSGANVLTF. The rearrangement joins TRBV28 to TRBJ2-6; tentatively, D is TRBD1 or TRBD2 (5 bases each). CDR1 MDHEN and CDR2 SYDVKM come from the germline V gene. V shed 6 bases and J shed 3 bases, with 15 bases lying between them. This CDR3 comprises 16 residues.

This chain joins TRBV29-1 and TRBJ2-7; possible D gene TRBD2, 7 bases. Between the trimmed V and J ends, which lost 6 bases and 4 bases, there was a span of 13 bases. This CDR3 is built from 12 residues. CDR1 is SQVTM and CDR2 is ANQGSEA in the germline V gene. CDR3 sequence (DNA): TGCAGCGTGGGGGGGGCGCGTTACGAGCAGTACTTC. Encoded protein: CSVGGARYEQYF.

The chain uses TRBV10-1 and TRBJ2-3, with a possible D match to TRBD1 (5 bases). From germline, CDR1 is WNHNN and CDR2 SYGVQD (reference sequence). Trimming shortened V by 0 bases and J by 4 bases, and 11 bases separated the two germline ends. The CDR3 loop spans 15 amino acids. The CDR3 is CASSESGAGADTQYF. CDR3 nucleotides: TGCGCCAGCAGTGAGTCTGGGGCTGGGGCAGATACGCAGTATTTT.

This clonotype turned up a few times. This chain links TRBV7-2 with TRBJ1-6; D possibly corresponds to TRBD1 (5 bases). The germline CDR1 and CDR2 sequences are SGHTA and FQGNSA. The CDR3 loop spans 16 amino acids. V was shortened by 5 bases and J by 0 bases, with 11 bases between the two germline ends. The CDR3 DNA reads as TGTGCCAGCAGCGTCGGGGGGAGCTCCTATAATTCACCCCTCCACTTT. This sequence encodes CASSVGGSSYNSPLHF.

This clonotype appeared a few times. The chain employs TRBV20-1 and TRBJ1-6; D may be TRBD1 (5 bases). Looked up from germline, CDR1 is DFQATT and CDR2 is SNEGSKA (reference sequence). Trimming cost V 2 bases and J 5 bases, with 10 bases left between them. This CDR3 region has 14 residues. CDR3 in amino acids: CSARPGLDNSPLHF. The CDR3 DNA is TGCAGTGCTAGACCAGGGCTTGATAATTCACCCCTCCACTTT.

CDR3 nucleotides: TGTGCCAGCAGTTACACTGTGGGCTACACCTTC. This translates into CASSYTVGYTF. The V and J genes are TRBV28 and TRBJ1-2; unclear D gene. Trimming took off 4 bases at V and 8 bases at J, with 8 bases between the two ends. Germline V gives CDR1 MDHEN, CDR2 SYDVKM. The CDR3 is 11 amino acids.

The J gene is TRBJ1-5, the V gene TRBV6-1; D unclear. Germline CDR1 MNHNS, CDR2 SASEGT. The CDR3 sequence is 15 residues long. Trimming took off 4 bases at V and 5 bases at J, with 15 bases between the two ends. CDR3 sequence reads: CASSAGLNGYQPQHF. Written as DNA, the CDR3 is TGTGCCAGCAGTGCCGGGTTGAACGGGTATCAGCCCCAGCATTTT.

This clonotype was picked up a small number of times. This sequence joins TRBV20-1 and TRBJ1-5, with 8 bases fitting TRBD1. The CDR3 runs 15 residues. The V gene's germline CDR1 is DFQATT and CDR2 SNEGSKA (reference sequence). Trimming removed 0 bases from V and 6 bases from J; junction bases left unmatched: 7. CDR3 sequence: CSARDTQGASQPQHF. DNA of the CDR3: TGCAGTGCTAGAGATACGCAGGGGGCGAGTCAGCCCCAGCATTTT.

The chain carries TRBV20-1 and TRBJ2-7; D might be TRBD1 (6 bases). The CDR3 length is 14 residues. CDR1 is DFQATT and CDR2 is SNEGSKA in the germline V gene (reference sequence). V gave up 2 bases and J gave up 6 bases, with 17 bases separating them. The DNA for the CDR3 is TGCAGTGCTAGAAGGGATCGGCAAGGGGGCGAGCAGTACTTC. Amino acids: CSARRDRQGGEQYF.

The rearrangement uses TRBV7-2 and TRBJ1-2, with TRBD1 identical over 9 bases. The CDR3 covers 15 residues. V lost 7 bases, J lost 4 bases, and 10 bases stayed unmatched. In germline, CDR1 is SGHTA, CDR2 FQGNSA. The CDR3 DNA reads TGTGCCAGCAAGGCACCGGGACAGGGAACCTATGGCTACACCTTC. Encoded protein: CASKAPGQGTYGYTF.

The rearrangement uses TRBV5-1 and TRBJ2-6; possibly TRBD1 or TRBD2 for D (7 bases each). The CDR3 totals 21 residues. V dropped 3 bases and J dropped 1 base, with 26 bases sitting between them. Germline V gene data show CDR1 as SGHRS and CDR2 as YFSETQ. CDR3 nucleotide sequence: TGCGCCAGCAGCTCCCAAAATCCCAGCGGGACAGTCGGTTCTGGGGCCAACGTCCTGACTTTC. The encoded protein is CASSSQNPSGTVGSGANVLTF.

This chain joins TRBV7-9 and TRBJ1-2; no definite D call. V shed 3 bases and J shed 2 bases, with 7 bases lying between them. This CDR3 contains 13 residues. Germline V lookup: CDR1 SEHNR, CDR2 FQNEAQ (reference sequence). Written as DNA, the CDR3 is TGTGCCAGCAGCTTTAGACGGAACTATGGCTACACCTTC. It yields the protein CASSFRRNYGYTF.

This clonotype was seen just once. V usage is TRBV12-3 or TRBV12-4 and J usage is TRBJ2-3; TRBD2 matches 7 bases. With 6 bases clipped from V and 2 bases from J, the junction kept 5 bases outside the gene matches. This CDR3 contains 14 residues. The CDR3 region has the DNA TGTGCCAGCAGCTCAGCGGGGCTCACAGATACGCAGTATTTT. Protein product: CASSSAGLTDTQYF.

The chain couples TRBV24-1 to TRBJ2-6; 7 nucleotides agree with TRBD1. This CDR3 spans 18 amino acids. Germline CDR1 and CDR2: KGHDR and SFDVKD. V shed 6 bases, J shed 0 bases, and the junction held 10 bases outside the gene matches. The DNA of the CDR3 is TGTGCCACCAGTTCGTCTAGACAGGGAGTCTCTGGGGCCAACGTCCTGACTTTC. Protein: CATSSSRQGVSGANVLTF.

The rearrangement uses TRBV20-1 and TRBJ2-3; D remains ambiguous. From germline, CDR1 is DFQATT and CDR2 SNEGSKA (reference sequence). V lost 1 base, J lost 11 bases, and 16 bases lay in between. The CDR3 runs 13 residues. CDR3 region: CSARAGPKDKQYF. The CDR3 nucleotides read TGCAGTGCTAGAGCCGGACCTAAAGACAAGCAGTATTTT.

This clonotype was recorded a few times. Written as DNA, the CDR3 is TGCAGTGCTAGGCGTGGTAAGATGAGGGACGAGCAGTACTTC. This sequence encodes CSARRGKMRDEQYF. The V gene is TRBV20-1, the J gene TRBJ2-7; TRBD2 is a possible D gene (5 bases). This CDR3 is built from 14 residues. Looked up from germline, CDR1 is DFQATT and CDR2 is SNEGSKA (reference sequence). V was pared by 3 bases and J by 5 bases, with 17 bases between.

This sequence joins TRBV7-2 and TRBJ2-7; D is possibly TRBD2 (6 bases). Trimming cost V 1 base and J 2 bases, with 15 bases left between them. From germline, CDR1 is SGHTA and CDR2 FQGNSA. The CDR3 runs 16 residues. CDR3 nucleotides: TGTGCCAGCAGCTTAGTACGGTGGGACTCGACCTACGAGCAGTACTTC. The encoded protein is CASSLVRWDSTYEQYF.

The chain employs TRBV12-3 or TRBV12-4 and TRBJ2-7; 8 bases match TRBD1. The CDR3 covers 14 residues. V gave up 3 bases and J gave up 3 bases; unmatched junction bases: 4. The CDR3 nucleotides read TGTGCCAGCAGTTTGGACAGGGTCAGCTACGAGCAGTACTTC. Protein product: CASSLDRVSYEQYF.

The genes are TRBV10-3 and TRBJ2-3; no definite D call. Per the germline V gene, CDR1 is ENHRY and CDR2 is SYGVKD. V was shortened by 0 bases and J by 4 bases, with 11 bases between the two germline ends. The CDR3 has 15 amino acids. CDR3 sequence reads: CAISESLGGADTQYF. Here the CDR3 DNA reads TGTGCCATCAGTGAGTCTCTGGGTGGCGCAGATACGCAGTATTTT.

This clonotype turned up a few times. The rearrangement joins TRBV28 to TRBJ2-7; 13 nucleotides line up with TRBD2. Trimming at V came to 6 bases and at J to 2 bases, leaving 4 bases not matched to a gene. This CDR3 has 15 residues. The germline gives CDR1 MDHEN, CDR2 SYDVKM. The DNA for the CDR3 is TGTGCCAGCAGCACCGGACTAGCGGGAGCCTACGAGCAGTACTTC. Protein: CASSTGLAGAYEQYF. Drawing the rest from reference TRBV28 and TRBJ2-7, the complete variable domain is DVKVTQSSRYLVKRTGEKVFLECVQDMDHENMFWYRQDPGLGLRLIYFSYDVKMKEKGDIPEGYSVSREKKERFSLILESASTNQTSMYLCASSTGLAGAYEQYFGPGTRLTVT.